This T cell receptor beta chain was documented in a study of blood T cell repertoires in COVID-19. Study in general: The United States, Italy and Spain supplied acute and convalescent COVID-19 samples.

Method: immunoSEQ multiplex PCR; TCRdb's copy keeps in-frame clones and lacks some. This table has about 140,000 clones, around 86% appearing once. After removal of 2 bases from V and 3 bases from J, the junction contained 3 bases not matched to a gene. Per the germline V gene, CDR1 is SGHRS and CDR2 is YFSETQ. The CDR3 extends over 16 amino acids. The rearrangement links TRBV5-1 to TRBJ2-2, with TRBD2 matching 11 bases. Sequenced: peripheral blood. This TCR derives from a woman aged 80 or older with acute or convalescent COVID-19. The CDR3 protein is CASSLGTSGDTGELFF. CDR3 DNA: TGCGCCAGCAGCTTAGGGACTAGCGGTGACACCGGGGAGCTGTTTTTT.